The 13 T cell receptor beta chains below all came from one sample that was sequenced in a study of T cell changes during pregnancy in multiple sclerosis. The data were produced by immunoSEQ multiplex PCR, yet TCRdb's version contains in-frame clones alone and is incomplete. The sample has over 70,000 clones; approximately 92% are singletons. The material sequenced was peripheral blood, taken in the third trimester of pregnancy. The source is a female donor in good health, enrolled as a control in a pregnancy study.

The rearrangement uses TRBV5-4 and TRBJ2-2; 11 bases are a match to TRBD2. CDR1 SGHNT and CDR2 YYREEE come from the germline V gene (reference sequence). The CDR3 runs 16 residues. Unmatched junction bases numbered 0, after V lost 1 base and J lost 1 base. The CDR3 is CASSLTSGGNTGELFF. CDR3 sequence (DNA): TGTGCCAGCAGCTTGACTAGCGGGGGGAACACCGGGGAGCTGTTTTTT.

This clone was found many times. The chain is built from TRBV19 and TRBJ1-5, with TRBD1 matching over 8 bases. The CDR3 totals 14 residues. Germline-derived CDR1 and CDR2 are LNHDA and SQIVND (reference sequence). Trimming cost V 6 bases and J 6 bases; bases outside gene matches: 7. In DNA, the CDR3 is TGTGCCAGTAGCCAGGGACAGGAGGCTCAGCCCCAGCATTTT. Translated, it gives CASSQGQEAQPQHF.

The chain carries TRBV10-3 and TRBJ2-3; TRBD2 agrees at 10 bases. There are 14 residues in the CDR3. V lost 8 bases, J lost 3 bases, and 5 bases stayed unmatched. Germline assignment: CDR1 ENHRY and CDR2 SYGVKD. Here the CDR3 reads CAIDSGGPTDTQYF. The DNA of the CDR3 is TGTGCCATCGATAGCGGGGGGCCGACAGATACGCAGTATTTT.

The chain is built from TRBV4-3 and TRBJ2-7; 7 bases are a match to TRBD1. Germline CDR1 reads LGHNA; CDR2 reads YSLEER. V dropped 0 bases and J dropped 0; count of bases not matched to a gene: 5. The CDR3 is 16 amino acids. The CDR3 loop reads CASSQEGAGGSYEQYF. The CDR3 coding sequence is TGCGCCAGCAGCCAAGAGGGAGCAGGGGGCTCCTACGAGCAGTACTTC.

The CDR3 sequence is CASSTPVGAFGYTF. The CDR3, as DNA: TGTGCCAGTAGTACCCCCGTGGGGGCCTTTGGCTACACCTTC. J is TRBJ1-2 and V is TRBV19, with D tentatively TRBD1 (6 bases). This CDR3 comprises 14 residues. From germline, CDR1 is LNHDA and CDR2 SQIVND (reference sequence). Trimming cost V 4 bases and J 7 bases, with 16 bases left between them.

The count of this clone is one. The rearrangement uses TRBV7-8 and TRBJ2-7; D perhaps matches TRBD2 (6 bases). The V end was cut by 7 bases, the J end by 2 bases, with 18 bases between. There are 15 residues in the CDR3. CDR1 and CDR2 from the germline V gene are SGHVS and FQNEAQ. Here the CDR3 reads CASIIGSGPPYEQYF. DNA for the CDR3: TGTGCCAGCATCATAGGGAGCGGGCCCCCCTACGAGCAGTACTTC.

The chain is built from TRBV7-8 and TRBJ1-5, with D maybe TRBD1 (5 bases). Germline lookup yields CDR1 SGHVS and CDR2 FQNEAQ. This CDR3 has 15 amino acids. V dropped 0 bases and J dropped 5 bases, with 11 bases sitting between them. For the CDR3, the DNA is TGTGCCAGCAGCTTAGCCAGGGTCCTCTATCAGCCCCAGCATTTT. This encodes CASSLARVLYQPQHF. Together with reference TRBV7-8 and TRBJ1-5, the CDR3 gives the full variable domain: GAGVSQSPRYKVAKRGQDVALRCDPISGHVSLFWYQQALGQGPEFLTYFQNEAQLDKSGLPSDRFFAERPEGSVSTLKIQRTQQEDSAVYLCASSLARVLYQPQHFGDGTRLSIL.

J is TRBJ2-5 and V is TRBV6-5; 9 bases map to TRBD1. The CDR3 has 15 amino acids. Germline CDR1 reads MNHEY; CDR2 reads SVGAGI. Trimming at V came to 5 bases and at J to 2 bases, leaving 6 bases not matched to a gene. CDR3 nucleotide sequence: TGTGCCAGCAGTACACCGGGACAGGGTCAAGAGACCCAGTACTTC. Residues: CASSTPGQGQETQYF.

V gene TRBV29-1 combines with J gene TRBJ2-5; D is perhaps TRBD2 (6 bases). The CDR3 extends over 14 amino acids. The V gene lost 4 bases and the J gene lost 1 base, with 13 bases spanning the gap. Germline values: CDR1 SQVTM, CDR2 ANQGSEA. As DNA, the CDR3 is TGCAGCGTTGTCCGGCAGGGAGGCCAAGAGACCCAGTACTTC. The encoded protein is CSVVRQGGQETQYF.

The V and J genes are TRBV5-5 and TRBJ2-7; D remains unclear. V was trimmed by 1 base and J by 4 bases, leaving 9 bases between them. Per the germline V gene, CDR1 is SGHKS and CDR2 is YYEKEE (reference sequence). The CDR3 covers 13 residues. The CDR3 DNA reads TGTGCCAGCAGCTTGACAGAAAAATACGAGCAGTACTTC. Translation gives CASSLTEKYEQYF. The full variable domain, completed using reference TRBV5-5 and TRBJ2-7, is DAGVTQSPTHLIKTRGQQVTLRCSPISGHKSVSWYQQVLGQGPQFIFQYYEKEERGRGNFPDRFSARQFPNYSSELNVNALLLGDSALYLCASSLTEKYEQYFGPGTRLTVT.

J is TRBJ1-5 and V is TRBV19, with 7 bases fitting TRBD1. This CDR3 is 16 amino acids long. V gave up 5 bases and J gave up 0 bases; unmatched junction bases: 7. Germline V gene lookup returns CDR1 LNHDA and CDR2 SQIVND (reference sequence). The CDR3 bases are TGTGCCAGTAGTCTACCCGACAGGGATAGCAATCAGCCCCAGCATTTT. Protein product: CASSLPDRDSNQPQHF.

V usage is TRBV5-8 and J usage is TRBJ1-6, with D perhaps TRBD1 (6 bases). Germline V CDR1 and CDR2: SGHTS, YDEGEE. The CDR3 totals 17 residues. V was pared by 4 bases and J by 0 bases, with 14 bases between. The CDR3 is CASSTEDRDSYNSPLHF. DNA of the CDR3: TGTGCCAGCAGCACCGAGGACAGAGACTCCTATAATTCACCCCTCCACTTT.

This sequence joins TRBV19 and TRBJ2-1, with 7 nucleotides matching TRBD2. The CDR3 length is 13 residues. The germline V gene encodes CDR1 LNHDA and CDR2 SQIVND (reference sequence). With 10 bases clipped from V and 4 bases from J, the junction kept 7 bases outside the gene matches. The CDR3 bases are TGTGCCACCCGGGACTACAGTTACAATGAGCAGTTCTTC. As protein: CATRDYSYNEQFF.